This T cell receptor beta chain was sequenced during a study of control samples from healthy donors and cancer patients. Here immunoSEQ multiplex PCR was the method, and the copy in TCRdb shows in-frame clones only, minus some. The top ten clones hold approximately 0.7% of a sample with about 150,000 clones, around 90% of them seen once. The TCR comes from a woman aged 25 to 39 in good health. The sequenced sample consisted of blood.

The CDR3 sequence is CASGQGGSPLHF. Written as DNA, the CDR3 is TGTGCCAGCGGACAGGGGGGCTCACCCCTCCACTTT. The chain uses TRBV28 and TRBJ1-6; TRBD1 matches at 10 bases. CDR3 length equals 12 residues. Germline values: CDR1 MDHEN, CDR2 SYDVKM. J gave up 10 bases and V 8 bases, and 2 bases lay outside the gene matches.